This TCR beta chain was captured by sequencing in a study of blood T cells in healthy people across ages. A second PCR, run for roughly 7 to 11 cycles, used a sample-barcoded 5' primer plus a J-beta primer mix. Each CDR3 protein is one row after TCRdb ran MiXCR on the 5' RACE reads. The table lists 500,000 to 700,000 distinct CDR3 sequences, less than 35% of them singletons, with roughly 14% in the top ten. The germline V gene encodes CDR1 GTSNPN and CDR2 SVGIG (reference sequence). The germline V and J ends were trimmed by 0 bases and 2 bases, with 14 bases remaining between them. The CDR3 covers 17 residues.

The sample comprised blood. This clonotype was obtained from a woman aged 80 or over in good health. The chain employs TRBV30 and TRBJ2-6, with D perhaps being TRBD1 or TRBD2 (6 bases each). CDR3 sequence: CAWSVDRGRPGANVLTF. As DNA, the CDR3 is TGTGCCTGGAGTGTAGATCGGGGGCGTCCTGGGGCCAACGTCCTGACTTTC.